This T cell receptor beta chain is drawn from a study of CD8 T cells in Susac syndrome. Regarding the study as a whole: The study conceded that its TCR sequencing and HLA analysis involved relatively few individuals.

Points on this clonotype: The antigen is unknown.

CDR3 length: 15 amino acids. The germline V and J ends were trimmed by 6 bases and 1 base, with 14 bases remaining between them. CDR1 MRHNA and CDR2 SNTAGT come from the germline V gene. Sequencing of TCR beta was undertaken in CD8+ and CD4+ T cells derived from blood. After extraction with the RNeasy kit, about 0.5 to 1 ug of the RNA was reverse transcribed using random hexamers. TCRdb recomputed calls from the immunoSEQ multiplex PCR reads with MiXCR, one row per CDR3 protein. The table has about 160,000 distinct CDR3 sequences, just over 90% seen once. The material sequenced was CD4+ T cells from PBMCs. This TCR derives from a human donor in good health. J is TRBJ2-3 and V is TRBV6-4, with a tentative D call TRBD1 (6 bases). The chain's CDR3 is CASSTGNLGTDTQYF. The CDR3 coding sequence is TGTGCCAGCAGCACAGGGAATTTGGGCACAGATACGCAGTATTTT.